The 7 T cell receptor beta chains below were found in one sample sequenced in a study of T-cell reconstitution after alpha-beta-depleted transplantation in children. Unique molecular identifiers were built into the TCRbeta library. Each CDR3 protein is one row after TCRdb ran MiXCR on the PCR reads. The table includes about 350,000 distinct CDR3 sequences, 15% to 20% detected once. The sample in question was PBMCs, mostly from graft donor cells, obtained 360 days after TCRalphabeta/CD19-depleted stem cell transplant. All receptors come from a male patient between 2 and 10 years old who had a stem cell transplant for acute lymphoblastic leukemia, so the T cells may come from the graft donor.

This chain joins TRBV12-3 or TRBV12-4 and TRBJ2-1; no reliable D call. With 4 bases removed from V and 3 bases from J, the gap between germline ends came to 19 bases. This CDR3 has 17 amino acids. The CDR3 spells CASSSPYVWANYNEQFF. In nucleotides, the CDR3 is TGTGCCAGCAGTTCCCCCTACGTGTGGGCAAACTACAATGAGCAGTTCTTC.

This clonotype was seen a few times. The J gene is TRBJ2-3, the V gene TRBV28; possibly TRBD1 for D (6 bases). Trimming took off 2 bases at V and 11 bases at J, with 14 bases between the two ends. The length of the CDR3 is 13 residues. CDR1 is MDHEN, CDR2 SYDVKM, per germline. In DNA form, the CDR3 reads TGTGCCAGCAGTTTAGGCTGGACAGAAGAGCAGTATTTT. Translating it yields CASSLGWTEEQYF.

This chain's CDR3 is CATSHEQYF. The CDR3, as DNA: TGTGCCACCAGCCACGAGCAGTACTTC. The chain has TRBV15 and TRBJ2-7; D gene unclear. Trimming removed 5 bases from V and 5 bases from J, with 1 base in between. CDR3 length: 9 residues. Germline V gives CDR1 LNHNV, CDR2 YYDKDF (reference sequence). The entire variable domain, with the rest obtained from reference TRBV15 and TRBJ2-7, is as follows: DAMVIQNPRYQVTQFGKPVTLSCSQTLNHNVMYWYQQKSSQAPKLLFHYYDKDFNNEADTPDNFQSRRPNTSFCFLDIRSPGLGDTAMYLCATSHEQYFGPGTRLTVT.

This clonotype has a handful of counts. The chain has TRBV20-1 and TRBJ2-7, with 9 bases identical to TRBD2. Unmatched junction bases numbered 10, after V lost 3 bases and J lost 4 bases. Germline-derived CDR1 and CDR2 are DFQATT and SNEGSKA (reference sequence). This CDR3 is built from 15 residues. The CDR3 region is CSARGREGLGYEQYF. CDR3 DNA sequence: TGCAGTGCTAGGGGGCGGGAGGGCCTCGGGTACGAGCAGTACTTC.

This clonotype was seen more than once but under ten times. This rearrangement joins TRBV27 to TRBJ2-7, with 8 bases that match TRBD1. Germline CDR1 reads MNHEY; CDR2 reads SMNVEV (reference sequence). The V and J ends lost 0 bases and 0 bases, in that order; junction bases with no gene match: 13. The CDR3 sequence is 19 residues long. This CDR3 reads CASSLSGQGASAYSYEQYF. In DNA, the CDR3 is TGTGCCAGCAGTTTATCGGGCCAGGGGGCTAGCGCCTACTCCTACGAGCAGTACTTC.

This clonotype was counted many times. This sequence joins TRBV15 and TRBJ1-4; unclear D gene. The CDR3 has 14 residues. CDR1 LNHNV and CDR2 YYDKDF come from the germline V gene (reference sequence). V was trimmed by 0 bases and J by 8 bases, leaving 10 bases between them. DNA for the CDR3: TGTGCCACCAGCAGAGATTGGGTACAGGAAAAACTGTTTTTT. Translated, it gives CATSRDWVQEKLFF.

This clonotype came up a few times. The chain combines TRBV6-1 with TRBJ2-1, with D possibly TRBD2 on 6 matching bases. The CDR3 length is 16 residues. Germline V gives CDR1 MNHNS, CDR2 SASEGT. V dropped 6 bases and J dropped 7 bases, with 22 bases sitting between them. The CDR3 sequence is CASSPGTSEFINEQFF. The CDR3 nucleotides read TGTGCCAGCAGCCCCGGGACTTCTGAGTTTATAAATGAGCAGTTCTTC.